This entry is about one TCR beta chain. The antigen is undetermined. The data were obtained in a study of cytomegalovirus exposure and HLA in healthy donors. Study observations and caveats: It was confirmed in vitro that a few of the CMV-associated chains were specific for CMV antigens.

A multiplex PCR was run with 60 Vbeta primers and 13 Jbeta primers. Profiled with immunoSEQ multiplex PCR; TCRdb holds only in-frame clones, not every one. The sample contains some 160,000 clones, roughly 85% of which appear only once. Unmatched junction bases numbered 5, after V lost 0 bases and J lost 6 bases. The CDR3 length is 15 residues. CDR1 is LNHNV and CDR2 is YYDKDF in the germline V gene (reference sequence). This clonotype was obtained from a male donor in good health and CMV-seronegative. Material for sequencing was PBMCs. The J gene is TRBJ1-2, the V gene TRBV15; 9 bases line up with TRBD1. CDR3 in amino acids: CATSRDGTGGHGYTF. The CDR3 region has the DNA TGTGCCACCAGCAGAGACGGAACAGGGGGCCATGGCTACACCTTC.